This passage covers 32 T cell receptor beta chains from one sample sequenced in a study of cytomegalovirus exposure and HLA in healthy donors. PCR involved 60 Vbeta and 13 Jbeta primers. Sequencing was performed with immunoSEQ multiplex PCR; in TCRdb, only in-frame clones are kept and a portion is missing. The sample shows some 110,000 clones, 50% to 80% of them seen only once. Sequenced input: PBMCs. Receptors originate from a woman aged 40 to 50 in good health and CMV-seropositive.

The V gene is TRBV6-5, the J gene TRBJ1-6; D gene ambiguous. Trimming took 6 bases from V and 10 from J, leaving 10 bases between them. There are 12 residues in the CDR3. The germline CDR1 and CDR2 sequences are MNHEY and SVGAGI. CDR3 sequence reads: CASSRSSSPLHF. Here the CDR3 DNA reads TGTGCCAGCAGCCGGAGTTCCTCACCCCTCCACTTT.

V is TRBV29-1 and J is TRBJ2-1, with TRBD2 as a possible D gene (6 bases). This CDR3 region has 15 residues. V was pared by 3 bases and J by 6 bases, with 18 bases between. The germline CDR1 and CDR2 sequences are SQVTM and ANQGSEA. The CDR3 sequence: CSVDPPTGEPNEQFF. In nucleotides, the CDR3 is TGCAGCGTTGATCCTCCAACGGGAGAACCCAATGAGCAGTTCTTC.

The J gene is TRBJ1-4, the V gene TRBV5-8; the match to TRBD1 covers 7 bases. V lost 0 bases to trimming and J lost 8 bases; unmatched junction nucleotides: 4. Germline V gene sequence: CDR1 SGHTS, CDR2 YDEGEE. The length of the CDR3 is 14 residues. In DNA form, the CDR3 reads TGTGCCAGCAGCTTGGAGGGGGCTCTAGAAAAACTGTTTTTT. This encodes CASSLEGALEKLFF.

The CDR3 loop is CASSLGFGGITDTQYF. DNA of the CDR3: TGCGCCAGCAGCTTGGGGTTCGGGGGAATCACAGATACGCAGTATTTT. The rearrangement joins TRBV5-1 to TRBJ2-3; perhaps TRBD2 as D (6 bases). Germline lookup yields CDR1 SGHRS and CDR2 YFSETQ. The CDR3 runs 16 residues. The germline V and J ends were trimmed by 0 bases and 2 bases, with 13 bases remaining between them.

The V gene is TRBV10-3, the J gene TRBJ1-6; tentatively, D is TRBD1 (5 bases). V gave up 8 bases and J gave up 10 bases, with 15 bases separating them. The CDR3 sequence is 13 residues long. Germline V gene sequence: CDR1 ENHRY, CDR2 SYGVKD. CDR3 bases: TGTGCCATCTCGCCGGGGGTGGGATCACCCCTCCACTTT. Translating it yields CAISPGVGSPLHF.

In this sample, this clone turned up a few times. This chain links TRBV19 with TRBJ1-1; D gene uncertain. CDR1 and CDR2 from the germline V gene are LNHDA and SQIVND (reference sequence). The V and J ends lost 5 bases and 1 base respectively, with 5 bases between them. There are 12 residues in the CDR3. CDR3 in DNA: TGTGCCAGTAGTTACAAGAACACTGAAGCTTTCTTT. It yields the protein CASSYKNTEAFF. Filled out from reference TRBV19 and TRBJ1-1, the complete variable domain reads DGGITQSPKYLFRKEGQNVTLSCEQNLNHDAMYWYRQDPGQGLRLIYYSQIVNDFQKGDIAEGYSVSREKKESFPLTVTSAQKNPTAFYLCASSYKNTEAFFGQGTRLTVV.

This chain connects TRBV5-1 to TRBJ2-3, with 15 positions matching TRBD2. CDR1 is SGHRS, CDR2 YFSETQ, per germline. Germline trimming cut 4 bases from V and 2 bases from J; bases unmatched to any gene: 14. The CDR3 totals 20 residues. The CDR3 reads CASSPGGIRTSGRDTDTQYF. The CDR3 bases are TGCGCCAGCAGCCCGGGGGGGATCCGGACTAGCGGGAGGGACACAGATACGCAGTATTTT.

The rearrangement joins TRBV9 to TRBJ1-3; D is ambiguous. The CDR3 contains 16 residues. V lost 0 bases and J lost 0, with 10 bases in between. Per germline, CDR1 SGDLS and CDR2 YYNGEE. The CDR3 spells CASSVGQAYSGNTIYF. Written as DNA, the CDR3 is TGTGCCAGCAGCGTAGGCCAGGCATACTCTGGAAACACCATATATTTT.

The genes are TRBV6-6 and TRBJ2-7; 10 bases fit TRBD1. J lost 2 bases, V lost 5 bases, and 3 bases had no gene match. Germline-derived CDR1 and CDR2 are MNHNY and SVGAGI (reference sequence). The CDR3 loop spans 14 amino acids. The CDR3 protein is CASSRTGGPYEQYF. CDR3 bases: TGTGCCAGCAGTAGGACAGGGGGGCCCTACGAGCAGTACTTC.

This clone was recorded a few times. This sequence joins TRBV28 and TRBJ1-3; 7 bases are a match to TRBD1. From germline, CDR1 is MDHEN and CDR2 SYDVKM. The CDR3 is made up of 16 amino acids. After removal of 5 bases from V and 0 bases from J, the junction contained 7 bases not matched to a gene. CDR3 region: CASSLGQDSSGNTIYF. The DNA of the CDR3 is TGTGCCAGCAGTCTTGGACAGGACAGCTCTGGAAACACCATATATTTT.

The rearrangement joins TRBV30 to TRBJ2-1, with D maybe TRBD2 (6 bases). Looked up from germline, CDR1 is GTSNPN and CDR2 is SVGIG (reference sequence). This CDR3 spans 15 amino acids. V was shortened by 3 bases and J by 1 base, with 13 bases between the two germline ends. The CDR3 DNA is TGTGCCTGGAGCGGAGGGGTCGGGTCCTACAATGAGCAGTTCTTC. This encodes CAWSGGVGSYNEQFF.

The chain employs TRBV11-3 and TRBJ2-7; the D gene is possibly TRBD2 (6 bases). The CDR3 totals 13 residues. Trimming left V 5 bases short and J 3 bases short, with 11 bases between. CDR1 is SGHNT, CDR2 YENEEA, per germline. Written as DNA, the CDR3 is TGTGCCAGCAGCCCCGGGAGTGGCTACGAGCAGTACTTC. As protein: CASSPGSGYEQYF.

This clone has a count of ten or more. The CDR3 DNA follows: TGTGCCAGCTCACCACCGGCAGGGGCAAGGAACAATGAGCAGTTCTTC. Its translation is CASSPPAGARNNEQFF. This chain links TRBV18 with TRBJ2-1, with a tentative D call TRBD1 (6 bases). The CDR3 totals 16 residues. Trimming removed 0 bases at V and 5 bases at J, with 14 bases between. CDR1 and CDR2 from the germline V gene are KGHSH and LQKENI.

This clone came up a few times. The chain joins TRBV10-3 to TRBJ2-5; 7 positions agree with TRBD2. The CDR3 runs to 13 residues. Germline V gives CDR1 ENHRY, CDR2 SYGVKD. Losses at the gene ends were 4 bases for V and 5 bases for J; bases not matched to a gene: 4. In DNA, the CDR3 is TGTGCCATCAGTGTGGGAGGGACGGAGACCCAGTACTTC. This codes for CAISVGGTETQYF.

This clone was observed once. V usage is TRBV11-2 and J usage is TRBJ2-5; 10 bases are shared with TRBD2. The CDR3 is made up of 18 amino acids. After removal of 4 bases from V and 5 bases from J, the junction contained 16 bases not matched to a gene. Germline V lookup: CDR1 SGHAT, CDR2 FQNNGV. CDR3 region: CASSSRALAGVGRETQYF. CDR3 in DNA: TGTGCCAGCAGCTCCAGAGCCCTAGCGGGAGTCGGCCGGGAGACCCAGTACTTC.

V and J are TRBV5-1 and TRBJ2-5; TRBD2 aligns across 12 bases. The CDR3 loop spans 14 amino acids. Looked up from germline, CDR1 is SGHRS and CDR2 is YFSETQ. J was trimmed by 9 bases and V by 7 bases; bases with no gene match: 10. The CDR3 sequence: CASELAGGRGAQYF. CDR3 nucleotide sequence: TGCGCCAGCGAACTAGCGGGGGGTCGGGGGGCCCAGTACTTC.

The rearrangement joins TRBV6-5 to TRBJ2-7; 7 bases are a match to TRBD1. CDR3 length: 15 amino acids. The germline gives CDR1 MNHEY, CDR2 SVGAGI. V shed 6 bases, J shed 4 bases, and the junction held 12 bases outside the gene matches. CDR3 in amino acids: CASRAPGQRSYEQYF. CDR3 nucleotide sequence: TGTGCCAGCAGAGCCCCGGGACAGCGTTCTTACGAGCAGTACTTC.

This clone showed up just once. The gene calls are TRBV10-3 and TRBJ2-1; perhaps TRBD1 as D (6 bases). The CDR3 runs to 12 residues. Germline CDR1 is ENHRY and CDR2 is SYGVKD. Trimming stripped 4 bases from V and 7 bases from J, with 8 bases between. As DNA, the CDR3 is TGTGCCATCAGTGGAGGGGGAAATGAGCAGTTCTTC. It translates to CAISGGGNEQFF.

The chain joins TRBV5-4 to TRBJ2-3; 8 bases are shared with TRBD2. CDR3 length: 16 residues. CDR1 and CDR2 (germline): SGHNT, YYREEE (reference sequence). After removal of 0 bases from V and 1 base from J, the junction contained 4 bases not matched to a gene. The CDR3: CASSLAETSGTDTQYF. The CDR3, as DNA: TGTGCCAGCAGCTTGGCCGAGACTAGCGGCACAGATACGCAGTATTTT.

The rearrangement links TRBV14 to TRBJ2-7; D may be TRBD2 (6 bases). Germline CDR1 SGHDN, CDR2 FVKESK. Trimming pared 3 bases from V and 2 bases from J, leaving 8 bases between. CDR3 size: 13 residues. The CDR3 is CASSQEGAYEQYF. CDR3 DNA: TGTGCCAGCAGCCAGGAGGGCGCCTACGAGCAGTACTTC.

The count of this clone is one. The chain has TRBV18 and TRBJ1-4; tentatively, D is TRBD1 (6 bases). The CDR3 has 15 residues. Germline V gene sequence: CDR1 KGHSH, CDR2 LQKENI. The V end was cut by 0 bases, the J end by 8 bases, with 13 bases between. DNA of the CDR3: TGTGCCAGCTCACCACCCGGACAGAGCTACGAAAAACTGTTTTTT. Residues: CASSPPGQSYEKLFF.

This chain links TRBV5-6 with TRBJ2-5, with D possibly TRBD2 on 5 matching bases. Germline CDR1 reads SGHDT; CDR2 reads YYEEEE. Deletions cut 2 bases from V and 5 bases from J, with 19 bases between. The CDR3 length is 16 residues. For the CDR3, the DNA is TGTGCCAGCAGCTTTGAAGCCCCGGGAATCGGGGAGACCCAGTACTTC. This codes for CASSFEAPGIGETQYF. Variable domain in full (rest from reference TRBV5-6 and TRBJ2-5): DAGVTQSPTHLIKTRGQQVTLRCSPKSGHDTVSWYQQALGQGPQFIFQYYEEEERQRGNFPDRFSGHQFPNYSSELNVNALLLGDSALYLCASSFEAPGIGETQYFGPGTRLLVL.

The chain is built from TRBV6-1 and TRBJ2-7, with D possibly matching TRBD1 (5 bases). This CDR3 region has 15 residues. Germline V gives CDR1 MNHNS, CDR2 SASEGT. Trimming took 0 bases from V and 6 from J, leaving 15 bases between them. CDR3 residues: CASSEAQGARLEQYF. Written as DNA, the CDR3 is TGTGCCAGCAGTGAAGCGCAAGGGGCGCGTCTCGAGCAGTACTTC.

This clone was seen more than once but under ten times. V is TRBV10-3 and J is TRBJ2-5, with 7 bases lining up with TRBD2. The DNA end is more similar to TRBJ2-7, so the J call may be wrong. The CDR3 sequence is 15 residues long. Germline V gene data show CDR1 as ENHRY and CDR2 as SYGVKD. CDR3 nucleotide sequence: TGTGCCATCAGTGAAGCGGGGCTAGTCCCCTACGAGCAGTACTTC. It yields the protein CAISEAGLVPYEQYF.

The CDR3 DNA reads TGTGCCAGCAGTGAGGATGGGACTGGCAATGAGCAGTTCTTC. It yields the protein CASSEDGTGNEQFF. V is TRBV6-1 and J is TRBJ2-1, with D perhaps matching TRBD2 (6 bases). Germline V CDR1 and CDR2: MNHNS, SASEGT. V lost 3 bases and J lost 6, with 12 bases in between. CDR3 size: 14 residues.

The table lists this clone with a few counts. The V gene is TRBV5-6, the J gene TRBJ2-3, with D perhaps matching TRBD1 (7 bases). The CDR3 extends over 17 amino acids. V was cut by 4 bases and J by 8 bases, with 26 bases left in between. Germline CDR1 is SGHDT and CDR2 is YYEEEE. The DNA for the CDR3 is TGTGCCAGCAGCCCCCTCTTAACAGGGGAGGTCCTAGGTACGCAGTATTTT. Protein product: CASSPLLTGEVLGTQYF. Supplemented by reference TRBV5-6 and TRBJ2-3, the full variable domain reads DAGVTQSPTHLIKTRGQQVTLRCSPKSGHDTVSWYQQALGQGPQFIFQYYEEEERQRGNFPDRFSGHQFPNYSSELNVNALLLGDSALYLCASSPLLTGEVLGTQYFGPGTRLTVL.

The chain joins TRBV5-6 to TRBJ2-7, with D possibly being TRBD2 (5 bases). This CDR3 spans 14 amino acids. CDR1 SGHDT and CDR2 YYEEEE come from the germline V gene. Trimming shortened V by 5 bases and J by 0 bases, and 12 bases separated the two germline ends. DNA for the CDR3: TGTGCCAGCAGTGAGCGGTACCCCTCCTACGAGCAGTACTTC. Protein: CASSERYPSYEQYF. Full variable domain (missing parts from reference TRBV5-6 and TRBJ2-7): DAGVTQSPTHLIKTRGQQVTLRCSPKSGHDTVSWYQQALGQGPQFIFQYYEEEERQRGNFPDRFSGHQFPNYSSELNVNALLLGDSALYLCASSERYPSYEQYFGPGTRLTVT.

V gene TRBV16 combines with J gene TRBJ2-2, with TRBD1 matching 9 bases. Germline V gene data show CDR1 as KGHSY and CDR2 as FQNENV. V trimming: 8 bases; J trimming: 5 bases; junction bases outside the gene matches: 6. This CDR3 spans 14 amino acids. The CDR3 reads CASSDRGNTGELFF. The CDR3 nucleotides are TGTGCCAGCTCCGACAGGGGGAATACCGGGGAGCTGTTTTTT.

The rearrangement joins TRBV5-1 to TRBJ1-6, with D perhaps matching TRBD1 (5 bases). This CDR3 is 14 amino acids long. The V gene's germline CDR1 is SGHRS and CDR2 YFSETQ. Trimming cost V 0 bases and J 14 bases, with 15 bases left between them. DNA for the CDR3: TGCGCCAGCAGCTTGGACAGGCCCAATTGGGCCCTCCACTTT. It yields the protein CASSLDRPNWALHF.

This chain links TRBV18 with TRBJ1-2; the D is unclear. The CDR3 extends over 12 amino acids. V was cut by 6 bases and J by 10 bases, with 15 bases left in between. Germline values: CDR1 KGHSH, CDR2 LQKENI. CDR3 in DNA: TGTGCCAGCTCCCCCGACCAGCGCGACTACACCTTC. Amino acids: CASSPDQRDYTF.

This clone was recorded a few times. The chain joins TRBV5-8 to TRBJ1-5; possibly TRBD1 for D (5 bases). The V gene's germline CDR1 is SGHTS and CDR2 YDEGEE. The V end lost 0 bases, the J end lost 0 bases, and 13 bases lay between the germline ends. CDR3 length: 17 residues. The CDR3 nucleotides read TGTGCCAGCAGCTTGGAAGTGGGACTCTATAGCAATCAGCCCCAGCATTTT. Encoded protein: CASSLEVGLYSNQPQHF.

The J gene is TRBJ2-2, the V gene TRBV7-8; no clear D gene. In germline, CDR1 is SGHVS, CDR2 FQNEAQ. The CDR3 length is 15 residues. The V gene lost 1 base and the J gene lost 3 bases, with 9 bases spanning the gap. CDR3 nucleotide sequence: TGTGCCAGCAGCTTAGAGCTGGTGGACACCGGGGAGCTGTTTTTT. This codes for CASSLELVDTGELFF.